The 15 T cell receptor beta chains given below trace back to one sample, sequenced in a study of blood T cell repertoires in COVID-19. Method: immunoSEQ multiplex PCR; TCRdb's copy keeps in-frame clones and lacks some. The sample consists of about 410,000 clones, 80% to 90% of them appearing once. The sequenced sample consisted of peripheral blood. The source of these receptors is a woman between 25 and 40 years old with active or convalescent COVID-19.

The J gene is TRBJ1-1, the V gene TRBV27, with a tentative D call TRBD1 (5 bases). Trimming removed 5 bases from V and 0 bases from J, with 13 bases in between. Germline V CDR1 and CDR2: MNHEY, SMNVEV (reference sequence). The CDR3 length is 15 residues. CDR3 loop: CASSPLGVMNTEAFF. CDR3 in DNA: TGTGCCAGCAGTCCCCTAGGGGTGATGAACACTGAAGCTTTCTTT.

The rearrangement joins TRBV5-1 to TRBJ1-2; D gene ambiguous. The CDR3 length is 13 residues. Germline CDR1 and CDR2: SGHRS and YFSETQ. Trimming removed 1 base at V and 1 base at J, with 5 bases between. Here the CDR3 reads CASSLTVNYGYTF. CDR3 nucleotides: TGCGCCAGCAGCTTGACAGTTAACTATGGCTACACCTTC.

This clone was observed once. The chain combines TRBV19 with TRBJ1-5; 7 nucleotides match TRBD1. Germline assignment: CDR1 LNHDA and CDR2 SQIVND (reference sequence). Trimming cost V 7 bases and J 0 bases; bases outside gene matches: 3. This CDR3 is built from 14 residues. The CDR3 DNA is TGTGCCAGTAAAAGGACAGGTAGCAATCAGCCCCAGCATTTT. The encoded protein is CASKRTGSNQPQHF. The full variable domain, its missing parts supplied by reference TRBV19 and TRBJ1-5, is DGGITQSPKYLFRKEGQNVTLSCEQNLNHDAMYWYRQDPGQGLRLIYYSQIVNDFQKGDIAEGYSVSREKKESFPLTVTSAQKNPTAFYLCASKRTGSNQPQHFGDGTRLSIL.

This clone was recorded only once. This chain links TRBV30 with TRBJ2-7, with D possibly matching TRBD2 (6 bases). The CDR3 spans 15 residues. V was shortened by 4 bases and J by 3 bases, with 19 bases between the two germline ends. CDR1 and CDR2 (germline): GTSNPN, SVGIG (reference sequence). Here the CDR3 reads CAWMGLTVSGYEQYF. The CDR3 region has the DNA TGTGCCTGGATGGGACTGACAGTTAGCGGCTACGAGCAGTACTTC.

The rearrangement joins TRBV29-1 to TRBJ2-7, with D perhaps TRBD2 (6 bases). Germline V gene sequence: CDR1 SQVTM, CDR2 ANQGSEA. V was shortened by 2 bases and J by 8 bases, with 16 bases between the two germline ends. The CDR3 runs to 13 residues. The CDR3 sequence: CSVETEGLGKQYF. The CDR3 DNA reads TGCAGCGTTGAAACGGAGGGGCTAGGTAAGCAGTACTTC.

This chain's CDR3 is CASRPGQGHEQYF. The CDR3, as DNA: TGTGCCAGCAGGCCGGGACAGGGACACGAGCAGTACTTC. The chain uses TRBV6-4 and TRBJ2-7, with 9 nucleotides matching TRBD1. The CDR3 spans 13 residues. In germline, CDR1 is MRHNA, CDR2 SNTAGT. Losses at the gene ends were 6 bases for V and 5 bases for J; bases not matched to a gene: 5.

This clone was observed a single time. This sequence joins TRBV6-5 and TRBJ1-2, with 9 bases identical to TRBD1. CDR3 size: 13 residues. The V gene end was trimmed by 6 bases and the J gene end by 8 bases; junction bases not matched to a gene: 7. CDR1 is MNHEY and CDR2 is SVGAGI in the germline V gene. The CDR3 region is CASRMDRGSGYTF. CDR3 DNA sequence: TGTGCCAGCAGGATGGACAGGGGAAGCGGCTACACCTTC.

This clone was observed a handful of times. The V gene is TRBV27, the J gene TRBJ2-7; unclear D gene. The V end lost 1 base, the J end lost 2 bases, and 12 bases lay between the germline ends. This CDR3 has 15 residues. The germline CDR1 and CDR2 sequences are MNHEY and SMNVEV (reference sequence). CDR3 nucleotides: TGTGCCAGCAGTTTATTACCCCTAATGACCTACGAGCAGTACTTC. Translated, it gives CASSLLPLMTYEQYF.

This clone was counted a single time. The J gene is TRBJ2-5, the V gene TRBV19; D perhaps matches TRBD2 (6 bases). Germline V gene data show CDR1 as LNHDA and CDR2 as SQIVND (reference sequence). This CDR3 has 15 residues. V lost 5 bases and J lost 5, with 18 bases in between. This chain's CDR3 is CASSPGLWIGETQYF. The CDR3 bases are TGTGCCAGTAGTCCCGGACTATGGATCGGTGAGACCCAGTACTTC.

The chain uses TRBV2 and TRBJ1-4; D gene uncertain. The CDR3 extends over 17 amino acids. Between the trimmed V and J ends, which lost 1 base and 5 bases, there was a span of 17 bases. In germline, CDR1 is SNHLY, CDR2 FYNNEI. The CDR3 DNA sequence: TGTGCCAGCAGTGAAGATAAGACGGAGTTTTGGAATGAAAAACTGTTTTTT. It translates to CASSEDKTEFWNEKLFF.

The CDR3 protein is CAWSVTGEGQPQHF. The CDR3 coding sequence is TGTGCCTGGAGTGTAACAGGGGAAGGGCAGCCCCAGCATTTT. The chain has TRBV30 and TRBJ1-5, with 7 bases matching TRBD1. Looked up from germline, CDR1 is GTSNPN and CDR2 is SVGIG (reference sequence). Trimming cost V 0 bases and J 7 bases; bases outside gene matches: 6. This CDR3 contains 14 residues.

Here the CDR3 DNA reads TGTGCCAGCAGTGAACGGGGGAAAGGAACTGAAGCTTTCTTT. Protein product: CASSERGKGTEAFF. The chain employs TRBV6-1 and TRBJ1-1, with D maybe TRBD1 (5 bases). The V end lost 2 bases, the J end lost 5 bases, and 12 bases lay between the germline ends. Per the germline V gene, CDR1 is MNHNS and CDR2 is SASEGT. CDR3 length: 14 amino acids.

V and J are TRBV7-9 and TRBJ1-5; TRBD1 is a possible D gene (5 bases). CDR1 and CDR2 (germline): SEHNR, FQNEAQ (reference sequence). The CDR3 consists of 16 residues. V was cut by 1 base and J by 9 bases, with 19 bases left in between. CDR3 residues: CASSLECGQGTRPQHF. Written as DNA, the CDR3 is TGTGCCAGCAGCTTAGAGTGCGGCCAGGGCACACGGCCCCAGCATTTT. The whole variable domain, filled in from reference TRBV7-9 and TRBJ1-5, reads DTGVSQNPRHKITKRGQNVTFRCDPISEHNRLYWYRQTLGQGPEFLTYFQNEAQLEKSRLLSDRFSAERPKGSFSTLEIQRTEQGDSAMYLCASSLECGQGTRPQHFGDGTRLSIL.

The rearrangement uses TRBV19 and TRBJ1-5; D is undetermined. From germline, CDR1 is LNHDA and CDR2 SQIVND (reference sequence). Trimming removed 3 bases from V and 1 base from J, with 4 bases in between. The length of the CDR3 is 13 residues. CDR3: CASSMLSNQPQHF. The CDR3 nucleotides read TGTGCCAGTAGTATGTTAAGCAATCAGCCCCAGCATTTT.

About this clone: Given a much more abundant clone one base away, this may be a read error. V and J are TRBV2 and TRBJ2-3, with 10 positions matching TRBD2. Germline trimming cut 1 base from V and 4 bases from J; bases unmatched to any gene: 2. The CDR3 has 15 residues. Per the germline V gene, CDR1 is SNHLY and CDR2 is FYNNEI. CDR3 sequence (DNA): TGTGCCAGCAGTGAAGAAGCGGGAGGGCCAGATACGCAGTATTTT. Protein product: CASSEEAGGPDTQYF.